The 32 T cell receptor beta chains below all came from one sample that was sequenced in a study of blood T cell repertoires in COVID-19. The method was immunoSEQ multiplex PCR; TCRdb's version includes in-frame clones alone and lacks a portion of them. The table includes approximately 220,000 clones, roughly four fifths detected once. Sequencing used peripheral blood. The receptors shown here come from a woman in her sixties with acute or convalescent COVID-19.

The J gene is TRBJ2-5, the V gene TRBV2, with D possibly TRBD1 on 5 matching bases. Germline CDR1 SNHLY, CDR2 FYNNEI. Trimming removed 6 bases at V and 2 bases at J, with 16 bases between. This CDR3 comprises 15 residues. This CDR3 reads CASRGRVDRQETQYF. CDR3 bases: TGTGCCAGCAGAGGTCGTGTCGACAGACAAGAGACCCAGTACTTC. Based on the CDR3 plus reference TRBV2 and TRBJ2-5, the full variable domain is EPEVTQTPSHQVTQMGQEVILRCVPISNHLYFYWYRQILGQKVEFLVSFYNNEISEKSEIFDDQFSVERPDGSNFTLKIRSTKLEDSAMYFCASRGRVDRQETQYFGPGTRLLVL.

V and J are TRBV7-9 and TRBJ1-6; 8 nucleotides align to TRBD1. CDR1 is SEHNR and CDR2 is FQNEAQ in the germline V gene (reference sequence). This CDR3 region has 14 residues. With 3 bases clipped from V and 9 bases from J, the junction kept 4 bases outside the gene matches. CDR3 sequence: CASSLTGATSPLHF. For the CDR3, the DNA is TGTGCCAGCAGCTTGACAGGGGCCACTTCACCCCTCCACTTT.

The chain joins TRBV3-1 (or the pseudogene TRBV3-2) to TRBJ1-2; D may be TRBD1 (5 bases). The germline V gene encodes CDR1 LGHDT and CDR2 YNNKEL (reference sequence). V lost 4 bases and J lost 6, with 24 bases in between. This CDR3 comprises 17 residues. This CDR3 reads CASSPSLRPATAHGYTF. The CDR3 DNA reads as TGTGCCAGCAGCCCCTCTCTTCGCCCGGCGACAGCGCATGGCTACACCTTC.

V is TRBV29-1 and J is TRBJ1-2; D uncertain. Trimming shortened V by 6 bases and J by 4 bases, and 15 bases separated the two germline ends. CDR1 is SQVTM, CDR2 ANQGSEA, per germline. This CDR3 is 13 amino acids long. This CDR3 is CSVGGGMGYGYTF. The CDR3 coding sequence is TGCAGCGTCGGCGGCGGGATGGGCTATGGCTACACCTTC.

This chain links TRBV6-1 with TRBJ2-7; possibly TRBD1 for D (6 bases). The germline V gene has CDR1 MNHNS and CDR2 SASEGT. Trimming shortened V by 3 bases and J by 2 bases, and 11 bases separated the two germline ends. CDR3 length: 14 amino acids. Written as DNA, the CDR3 is TGTGCCAGCAGTGAGGGACATCGCCCCTACGAGCAGTACTTC. Translating it yields CASSEGHRPYEQYF.

The chain employs TRBV27 and TRBJ2-2; 9 bases match TRBD2. CDR1 and CDR2 from the germline V gene are MNHEY and SMNVEV (reference sequence). The CDR3 sequence is 16 residues long. The junction had 8 bases not matched to a gene; V was cut back by 6 bases and J by 3 bases. CDR3 region: CASRRRRGGDTGELFF. As DNA, the CDR3 is TGTGCCAGCAGACGGAGGCGCGGGGGGGACACCGGGGAGCTGTTTTTT.

This clone was observed a handful of times. The gene calls are TRBV9 and TRBJ1-1; D ambiguous. Germline assignment: CDR1 SGDLS and CDR2 YYNGEE. V gave up 4 bases and J gave up 2 bases, with 9 bases separating them. The CDR3 has 13 residues. The CDR3 DNA is TGTGCCAGCAGCCCTCGTCCCAACACTGAAGCTTTCTTT. Its translation is CASSPRPNTEAFF.

The rearrangement uses TRBV19 and TRBJ2-2, with 10 bases lining up with TRBD2. The CDR3 contains 16 residues. Germline V gene data show CDR1 as LNHDA and CDR2 as SQIVND (reference sequence). Trimming at V came to 6 bases and at J to 2 bases, leaving 6 bases not matched to a gene. The CDR3 loop reads CASRSSGGGNTGELFF. The CDR3 DNA is TGTGCCAGTAGGTCTAGCGGGGGTGGAAACACCGGGGAGCTGTTTTTT.

The chain has TRBV19 and TRBJ1-2, with 11 bases matching TRBD1. CDR1 is LNHDA and CDR2 is SQIVND in the germline V gene (reference sequence). The CDR3 is 15 amino acids. V lost 3 bases, J lost 4 bases, and 4 bases stayed unmatched. CDR3 bases: TGTGCCAGTAGTATCTCCGGGACAGGGGGCTATGGCTACACCTTC. Residues: CASSISGTGGYGYTF.

This chain joins TRBV29-1 and TRBJ2-1; D ambiguous. This CDR3 is built from 12 residues. V lost 2 bases, J lost 4 bases, and 6 bases lay in between. Germline CDR1 and CDR2: SQVTM and ANQGSEA. The CDR3 DNA sequence: TGCAGCGTTGAATCCGTATACAATGAGCAGTTCTTC. Translated, it gives CSVESVYNEQFF.

A single count supports this clone. This rearrangement joins TRBV5-4 to TRBJ1-4; the D gene is possibly TRBD1 (5 bases). Germline CDR1 and CDR2: SGHNT and YYREEE (reference sequence). Trimming removed 4 bases at V and 8 bases at J, with 12 bases between. The CDR3 is 13 residues long. In nucleotides, the CDR3 is TGTGCCAGCAGCCAGGGTTCGAGCGAAAAACTGTTTTTT. This translates into CASSQGSSEKLFF. The entire variable domain, with the rest obtained from reference TRBV5-4 and TRBJ1-4, is as follows: ETGVTQSPTHLIKTRGQQVTLRCSSQSGHNTVSWYQQALGQGPQFIFQYYREEENGRGNFPPRFSGLQFPNYSSELNVNALELDDSALYLCASSQGSSEKLFFGSGTQLSVL.

This chain joins TRBV4-1 and TRBJ2-7; possible D gene TRBD1, 5 bases. The germline V gene has CDR1 MGHRA and CDR2 YSYEKL. The CDR3 runs to 14 residues. The V gene lost 2 bases and the J gene lost 1 base, with 9 bases spanning the gap. The CDR3 sequence: CASSQTGQSYEQYF. The DNA of the CDR3 is TGCGCCAGCAGCCAAACCGGACAATCCTACGAGCAGTACTTC.

The chain employs TRBV6-5 and TRBJ2-7, with a possible D match to TRBD2 (5 bases). The germline V gene encodes CDR1 MNHEY and CDR2 SVGAGI. V was shortened by 10 bases and J by 6 bases, with 10 bases between the two germline ends. The CDR3 sequence is 10 residues long. In DNA form, the CDR3 reads TGTGCCACCGGGATCCGCGAGCAGTACTTC. Translated: CATGIREQYF.

The J gene is TRBJ2-7, the V gene TRBV6-5, with 9 bases that match TRBD1. Trimming cost V 5 bases and J 5 bases; bases outside gene matches: 10. The CDR3 contains 15 residues. The germline CDR1 and CDR2 sequences are MNHEY and SVGAGI. For the CDR3, the DNA is TGTGCCAGCAGTCCCCGGACAGGGGTGGCCCACGAGCAGTACTTC. Residues: CASSPRTGVAHEQYF.

The chain joins TRBV5-4 to TRBJ2-7, with TRBD1 matching 10 bases. The ends lost 4 bases at V and 4 bases at J; junction bases unmatched: 8. The CDR3 covers 15 residues. Germline lookup yields CDR1 SGHNT and CDR2 YYREEE (reference sequence). The CDR3 sequence is CASSPGTGEGYEQYF. The CDR3 DNA reads as TGTGCCAGCAGCCCAGGGACAGGGGAGGGTTACGAGCAGTACTTC.

The CDR3 sequence: CASRGQSNQPQHF. CDR3 DNA sequence: TGTGCCAGCAGGGGACAGAGCAATCAGCCCCAGCATTTT. V is TRBV12-3 or TRBV12-4 and J is TRBJ1-5; 7 bases are a match to TRBD1. V dropped 6 bases and J dropped 1; count of bases not matched to a gene: 0. The CDR3 loop spans 13 amino acids.

The chain employs TRBV5-1 and TRBJ1-2; D is possibly TRBD1 (6 bases). Germline-derived CDR1 and CDR2 are SGHRS and YFSETQ. Trimming took off 4 bases at V and 3 bases at J, with 10 bases between the two ends. This CDR3 region has 13 residues. CDR3 DNA sequence: TGCGCCAGCAGCCCATCAGGGGACTATGGCTACACCTTC. The encoded protein is CASSPSGDYGYTF. Full variable domain (outside the CDR3, taken from reference TRBV5-1 and TRBJ1-2): KAGVTQTPRYLIKTRGQQVTLSCSPISGHRSVSWYQQTPGQGLQFLFEYFSETQRNKGNFPGRFSGRQFSNSRSEMNVSTLELGDSALYLCASSPSGDYGYTFGSGTRLTVV.

The chain employs TRBV30 and TRBJ2-2, with TRBD2 matching over 12 bases. Germline-derived CDR1 and CDR2 are GTSNPN and SVGIG (reference sequence). The CDR3 is 19 residues long. V dropped 2 bases and J dropped 3; count of bases not matched to a gene: 13. CDR3 coding DNA: TGTGCCTGGAGTAAAATGGTACTAGCGGGGGGCCGGGACACCGGGGAGCTGTTTTTT. Translating it yields CAWSKMVLAGGRDTGELFF.

The chain combines TRBV7-9 with TRBJ2-3; 10 bases map to TRBD1. This CDR3 is built from 15 residues. Germline V gene data show CDR1 as SEHNR and CDR2 as FQNEAQ (reference sequence). The V and J ends lost 5 bases and 2 bases, in that order; junction bases with no gene match: 4. The CDR3 DNA sequence: TGTGCCAGCAGCGATCGACAGGGGGCCACAGATACGCAGTATTTT. Its protein is CASSDRQGATDTQYF.

This chain uses TRBV4-2 with TRBJ2-3; tentative D call: TRBD2 (5 bases). The CDR3 totals 14 residues. Germline CDR1 LGHNA, CDR2 YNFKEQ. V was pared by 0 bases and J by 10 bases, with 14 bases between. Written as DNA, the CDR3 is TGTGCCAGCAGCCAAGAGAGCACTAGACCCCCGCAGTATTTT. The encoded protein is CASSQESTRPPQYF.

The chain recombines TRBV28 with TRBJ1-2; the D gene is possibly TRBD1 (5 bases). V lost 6 bases and J lost 4, with 18 bases in between. Germline CDR1 reads MDHEN; CDR2 reads SYDVKM. The CDR3 is made up of 15 amino acids. The CDR3 protein is CASSRHAGGSYGYTF. The CDR3 nucleotides are TGTGCCAGCAGCCGCCATGCCGGGGGGAGCTATGGCTACACCTTC.

On this clone: An end of the junction does not agree with germline; a read error may underlie this. The chain links TRBV5-1 to TRBJ1-1; 10 nucleotides align to TRBD1. The CDR3 loop spans 15 amino acids. Per the germline V gene, CDR1 is SGHRS and CDR2 is YFSETQ. The CDR3 bases are TGCGCCAGCAGCTTGGAAACCGGGACAGGGGCCCTCCTCGCTTTT. Protein sequence: CASSLETGTGALLAF.

V usage is TRBV10-2 and J usage is TRBJ1-1; 9 nucleotides line up with TRBD1. Germline V gene lookup returns CDR1 WSHSY and CDR2 SAAADI. V was pared by 7 bases and J by 12 bases, with 15 bases of the junction left unmatched. The CDR3 covers 14 residues. CDR3 sequence: CASTMGAGQGIPFF. The CDR3 nucleotides are TGCGCCAGCACAATGGGGGCGGGACAGGGAATTCCTTTCTTT.

J is TRBJ1-6 and V is TRBV19, with TRBD1 matching over 7 bases. The ends lost 11 bases at V and 4 bases at J; junction bases unmatched: 17. CDR3 length equals 17 residues. Germline assignment: CDR1 LNHDA and CDR2 SQIVND (reference sequence). CDR3 in DNA: TGTGCCCGCCAGGGGGGACGCGAGTATTTTTATAATTCACCCCTCCACTTT. This gives the protein CARQGGREYFYNSPLHF. Variable domain in full (rest from reference TRBV19 and TRBJ1-6): DGGITQSPKYLFRKEGQNVTLSCEQNLNHDAMYWYRQDPGQGLRLIYYSQIVNDFQKGDIAEGYSVSREKKESFPLTVTSAQKNPTAFYLCARQGGREYFYNSPLHFGNGTRLTVT.

This rearrangement joins TRBV3-1 (or the pseudogene TRBV3-2) to TRBJ1-2; TRBD1 aligns across 9 bases. Germline CDR1 reads LGHDT; CDR2 reads YNNKEL (reference sequence). This CDR3 is 16 amino acids long. J was trimmed by 4 bases and V by 1 base; bases with no gene match: 7. CDR3: CASSQAGQGLFYGYTF. CDR3 sequence (DNA): TGTGCCAGCAGCCAAGCCGGACAGGGGCTATTCTATGGCTACACCTTC.

The V call is TRBV6-5, the J call TRBJ1-1, with 9 bases fitting TRBD1. Trimming took 6 bases from V and 1 from J; bases not matched to a gene: 6. The CDR3 extends over 15 amino acids. CDR1 is MNHEY and CDR2 is SVGAGI in the germline V gene. CDR3 residues: CASSYQGQGNTEAFF. The DNA of the CDR3 is TGTGCCAGCAGCTATCAGGGACAGGGGAACACTGAAGCTTTCTTT.

The chain joins TRBV3-1 (or the pseudogene TRBV3-2) to TRBJ2-5; TRBD1 is a possible D gene (5 bases). Germline lookup yields CDR1 LGHDT and CDR2 YNNKEL (reference sequence). This CDR3 region has 12 residues. With 2 bases removed from V and 4 bases from J, the gap between germline ends came to 5 bases. The CDR3 region is CASSQQGETQYF. The DNA of the CDR3 is TGTGCCAGCAGCCAACAGGGAGAGACCCAGTACTTC.

The chain couples TRBV7-2 to TRBJ1-6, with 8 bases aligning to TRBD1. This CDR3 contains 15 residues. J was trimmed by 11 bases and V by 4 bases; bases with no gene match: 10. Germline-derived CDR1 and CDR2 are SGHTA and FQGNSA. The CDR3 here is CASSSYPGQEPPLHF. CDR3 DNA sequence: TGTGCCAGCAGCTCGTATCCGGGACAGGAACCACCCCTCCACTTT.

This clone was seen just once. The chain carries TRBV7-2 and TRBJ2-3; D perhaps matches TRBD2 (6 bases). V was clipped by 8 bases and J by 6 bases, with 21 bases between them. Germline loops: CDR1 SGHTA, CDR2 FQGNSA. The CDR3 contains 15 residues. For the CDR3, the DNA is TGTGCCAGCCGTAGGAGGGAGGATGGATCGGATACGCAGTATTTT. As protein: CASRRREDGSDTQYF.

V usage is TRBV12-3 or TRBV12-4 and J usage is TRBJ2-6; no clear D. The CDR3 is made up of 13 amino acids. V shed 7 bases and J shed 0 bases, with 4 bases lying between them. The CDR3 DNA reads TGTGCCAGCAAACACTCTGGGGCCAACGTCCTGACTTTC. Its protein product is CASKHSGANVLTF.

This chain connects TRBV7-3 to TRBJ2-2; D unresolved. V lost 5 bases to trimming and J lost 6 bases, with 7 bases between them. The CDR3 covers 12 residues. Germline loops: CDR1 SGHTA, CDR2 FQGTGA. The CDR3 loop is CASSHQSGELFF. CDR3 coding DNA: TGTGCCAGCAGCCATCAGTCCGGGGAGCTGTTTTTT.

This clone was observed a single time. J is TRBJ1-4 and V is TRBV4-1; tentatively, D is TRBD1 (5 bases). CDR1 and CDR2 from the germline V gene are MGHRA and YSYEKL. V lost 1 base and J lost 4, with 7 bases in between. The CDR3 consists of 14 residues. CDR3 sequence (DNA): TGCGCCAGCAGCCAAGCGGGGGTTAATGAAAAACTGTTTTTT. Translated, it gives CASSQAGVNEKLFF.